A single sample is the source of the 9 T cell receptor beta chains below, sequenced in a study of early T cells in non-severe SARS-CoV-2 infection. Each CDR3 protein is one row after TCRdb ran MiXCR on the 5' RACE reads. The data show about 46,000 distinct CDR3 sequences, around a tenth seen once. The sample here was whole blood, taken at baseline. The receptors here all came from an adult who was a healthcare worker with PCR-confirmed SARS-CoV-2 infection or an uninfected control (not recorded which).

This chain joins TRBV7-9 and TRBJ2-3, with TRBD2 as a possible D gene (6 bases). The CDR3 runs to 15 residues. Trimming took 5 bases from V and 0 from J, leaving 12 bases between them. CDR1 is SEHNR and CDR2 is FQNEAQ in the germline V gene (reference sequence). The CDR3 sequence: CASSPLGGSTDTQYF. Written as DNA, the CDR3 is TGTGCCAGCAGCCCCTTGGGGGGTAGCACAGATACGCAGTATTTT. Supplemented by reference TRBV7-9 and TRBJ2-3, the full variable domain reads DTGVSQNPRHKITKRGQNVTFRCDPISEHNRLYWYRQTLGQGPEFLTYFQNEAQLEKSRLLSDRFSAERPKGSFSTLEIQRTEQGDSAMYLCASSPLGGSTDTQYFGPGTRLTVL.

In its sample, this clonotype was seen a few times. The rearrangement links TRBV20-1 to TRBJ1-2; D is ambiguous. CDR1 is DFQATT and CDR2 is SNEGSKA in the germline V gene (reference sequence). V lost 3 bases to trimming and J lost 4 bases, with 15 bases between them. The CDR3 has 14 residues. The CDR3 sequence is CSASVGEASYGYTF. In DNA form, the CDR3 reads TGCAGTGCTAGCGTCGGGGAGGCGAGCTATGGCTACACCTTC.

This clonotype was seen many times. This sequence joins TRBV18 and TRBJ2-5; no firm D call. Per germline, CDR1 KGHSH and CDR2 LQKENI. This CDR3 is 14 amino acids long. Trimming pared 2 bases from V and 5 bases from J, leaving 12 bases between. The CDR3 coding sequence is TGTGCCAGCTCACCAAAAAGCAAAGAGGAGACCCAGTACTTC. This sequence encodes CASSPKSKEETQYF.

The sample holds many counts of this clonotype. This chain uses TRBV3-1 with TRBJ2-3; TRBD2 aligns across 13 bases. Germline V gene lookup returns CDR1 LGHDT and CDR2 YNNKEL (reference sequence). The V gene end was trimmed by 2 bases and the J gene end by 4 bases; junction bases not matched to a gene: 9. The CDR3 consists of 18 residues. The CDR3 nucleotides read TGTGCCAGCAGCCAATCCCGGACTAGCGGGGGTGGCGCAGATACGCAGTATTTT. Translating it yields CASSQSRTSGGGADTQYF.

At least ten counts were recorded for this clonotype. This chain joins TRBV11-2 and TRBJ2-1, with 10 bases fitting TRBD1. Germline values: CDR1 SGHAT, CDR2 FQNNGV. Losses at the gene ends were 6 bases for V and 11 bases for J; bases not matched to a gene: 13. The CDR3 runs 15 residues. This CDR3 is CASSLSPGQGRKQFF. CDR3 nucleotides: TGTGCCAGCAGTCTTTCCCCGGGACAGGGGAGGAAGCAGTTCTTC.

This clonotype appeared a few times. The chain is built from TRBV6-1 and TRBJ1-3; D unclear. Trimming pared 0 bases from V and 8 bases from J, leaving 5 bases between. Germline loops: CDR1 MNHNS, CDR2 SASEGT. The CDR3 has 12 residues. CDR3 nucleotide sequence: TGTGCCAGCAGTGAAGCGGTGGACACCATATATTTT. This translates into CASSEAVDTIYF.

This chain connects TRBV7-6 to TRBJ1-1, with 7 bases matching TRBD1. Germline loops: CDR1 SGHVS, CDR2 FNYEAQ. The CDR3 is 14 amino acids. V shed 5 bases, J shed 4 bases, and the junction held 7 bases outside the gene matches. The CDR3 reads CASSAKPGGTEAFF. The DNA of the CDR3 is TGTGCCAGCAGCGCTAAACCAGGGGGCACTGAAGCTTTCTTT.

The CDR3 bases are TGCAGCGTTGGGGAGAGTTATCAGCCCCAGCATTTT. Its protein is CSVGESYQPQHF. The chain carries TRBV29-1 and TRBJ1-5; no definite D call. Germline CDR1 SQVTM, CDR2 ANQGSEA. The CDR3 extends over 12 amino acids. V shed 4 bases and J shed 5 bases, with 9 bases lying between them.

The V gene is TRBV7-8, the J gene TRBJ2-1, with D unclear. Trimming removed 0 bases at V and 5 bases at J, with 5 bases between. The CDR3 runs to 13 residues. Germline CDR1 is SGHVS and CDR2 is FQNEAQ. In DNA form, the CDR3 reads TGTGCCAGCAGCTTAGCGTACAACAATGAGCAGTTCTTC. It encodes CASSLAYNNEQFF.